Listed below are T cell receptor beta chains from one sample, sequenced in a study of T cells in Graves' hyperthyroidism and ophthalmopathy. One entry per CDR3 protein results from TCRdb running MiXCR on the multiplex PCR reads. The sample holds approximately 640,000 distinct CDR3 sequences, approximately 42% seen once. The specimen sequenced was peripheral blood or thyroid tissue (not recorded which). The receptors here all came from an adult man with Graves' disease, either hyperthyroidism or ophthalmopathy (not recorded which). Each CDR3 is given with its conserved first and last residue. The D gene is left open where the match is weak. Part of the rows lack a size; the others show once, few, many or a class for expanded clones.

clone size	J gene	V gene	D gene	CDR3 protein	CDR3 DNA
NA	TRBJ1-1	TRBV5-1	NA	CASSWNTGGNTEAFF	TGCGCCAGCAGCTGGAACACCGGGGGGAACACTGAAGCTTTCTTT
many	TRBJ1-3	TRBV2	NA	CASSVSGNTIYF	TGTGCCAGCAGCGTATCTGGAAACACCATATATTTT
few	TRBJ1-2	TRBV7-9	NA	CASSWDNRALGGYTF	TGTGCCAGCAGCTGGGATAACAGGGCCCTCGGGGGCTACACCTTC
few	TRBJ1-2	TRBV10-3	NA	CASSPDLAADYGYTF	TGTGCCAGCAGCCCCGATCTTGCGGCTGACTATGGCTACACCTTC
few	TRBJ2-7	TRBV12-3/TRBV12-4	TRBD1	CASSKDRALREQYF	TGTGCCAGCAGTAAGGACAGGGCCTTGAGGGAGCAGTACTTC
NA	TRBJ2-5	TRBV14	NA	CASSPRTHQETQYF	TGTGCCAGCAGCCCCCGGACTCACCAAGAGACCCAGTACTTC
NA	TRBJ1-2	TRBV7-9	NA	CASSLSGRDTYGYTF	TGTGCCAGCAGTTTATCTGGCAGGGACACGTATGGCTACACCTTC
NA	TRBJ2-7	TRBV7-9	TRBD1	CASSLIGTGGRDEQYF	TGTGCCAGCAGTTTGATCGGGACAGGGGGCAGGGACGAGCAGTACTTC
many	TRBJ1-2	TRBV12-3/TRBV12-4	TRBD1	CASTETGSYYGYTF	TGTGCCAGCACCGAGACAGGGTCCTACTATGGCTACACCTTC
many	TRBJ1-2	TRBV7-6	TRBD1	CASSLGTGGGYGYTF	TGTGCCAGCAGTCTTGGCACAGGGGGCGGCTATGGCTACACCTTC
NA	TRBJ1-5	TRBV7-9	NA	CASSPDGPFQPQHF	TGTGCCAGCAGCCCCGATGGACCGTTCCAGCCCCAGCATTTT
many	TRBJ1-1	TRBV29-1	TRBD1	CSVETTGAFAEAFF	TGCAGCGTTGAAACGACAGGGGCGTTCGCTGAAGCTTTCTTT
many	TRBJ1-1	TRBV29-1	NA	CSVEPDSNTEAFF	TGCAGCGTTGAACCGGATTCGAACACTGAAGCTTTCTTT
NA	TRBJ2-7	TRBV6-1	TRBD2	CASSYFSGKLPPYEQYF	TGTGCCAGCAGTTACTTTAGCGGGAAGTTGCCCCCCTACGAGCAGTACTTC
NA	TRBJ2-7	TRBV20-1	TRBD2	CSASRVLAGGYEQYF	TGCAGTGCTAGTAGAGTTCTCGCGGGGGGGTACGAGCAGTACTTC
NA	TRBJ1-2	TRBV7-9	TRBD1	CASSHPGTGDGYTF	TGTGCCAGCAGCCACCCAGGGACAGGGGATGGCTACACCTTC
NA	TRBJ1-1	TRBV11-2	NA	CASVENQGRNTEAFF	TGTGCCAGCGTTGAAAATCAGGGGAGGAATACTGAAGCTTTCTTT
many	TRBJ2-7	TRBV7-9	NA	CASSIQSYEQYF	TGTGCCAGCAGCATCCAGTCCTACGAGCAGTACTTC
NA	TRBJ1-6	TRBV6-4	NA	CASLTGGNSPLHF	TGTGCCAGCCTGACAGGAGGGAATTCACCCCTCCACTTT
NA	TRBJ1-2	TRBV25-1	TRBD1	CASRSTGTGGNYGYTF	TGTGCCAGCAGATCCACCGGGACAGGGGGGAACTATGGCTACACCTTC
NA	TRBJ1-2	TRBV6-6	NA	CASSESGGTLYGYTF	TGTGCCAGCAGTGAGTCCGGGGGAACCCTCTATGGCTACACCTTC
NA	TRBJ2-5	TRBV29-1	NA	CSVAGTDGRVLRQETQYF	TGCAGCGTTGCGGGCACGGACGGAAGGGTCCTGAGGCAAGAGACCCAGTACTTC
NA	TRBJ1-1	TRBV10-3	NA	CASRHTGWTEAFF	TGTGCCAGCAGGCACACAGGGTGGACTGAAGCTTTCTTT